This is a list of T cell receptor beta chains from one sample in a study of neoadjuvant anti-PD-1 for oral cavity cancer. Repertoires were generated with immunoSEQ multiplex PCR, while TCRdb's copy carries only in-frame clones and drops some. The sample contains approximately 10,000 clones, 50% to 70% of which appear only once. The input for sequencing was tumor tissue, taken after nivolumab (anti-PD-1) treatment. These receptors originate from a person aged 35-79 years with oral cavity squamous cell carcinoma. Each CDR3 is given with its conserved first and last residue. The D gene is left open where the match is weak. Not every row has a clone size; where given, it reads once, few, many or a size class.

TRBJ2-7 | TRBD1 | . | TRBV27 | CASKLLPGQGIYEQYF | TGTGCCAGCAAGTTGCTTCCGGGACAGGGGATCTACGAGCAGTACTTC
TRBJ1-1 | . | few | TRBV7-2 | CASSITSNTEAFF | TGTGCCAGCAGTATTACCTCGAACACTGAAGCTTTCTTT
TRBJ1-6 | . | few | TRBV9 | CASSGGENSPLHF | TGTGCCAGCAGCGGAGGGGAAAATTCACCCCTCCACTTT
TRBJ2-5 | TRBD1 | . | TRBV12-5 | CASGLATGRQETQYF | TGTGCTAGTGGTTTGGCGACAGGGCGGCAAGAGACCCAGTACTTC
TRBJ1-3 | . | few | TRBV7-2 | CASSLGLVYSGNTIYF | TGTGCCAGCAGCTTAGGTTTAGTCTACTCTGGAAACACCATATATTTT
TRBJ1-4 | . | . | TRBV11-2 | CASSLGSYRVSNEKLFF | TGTGCCAGCAGCTTAGGATCCTACAGGGTATCGAATGAAAAACTGTTTTTT
TRBJ2-7 | TRBD1 | once | TRBV7-8 | CASSADRGLSEQYF | TGTGCCAGCAGCGCCGACAGGGGGCTGAGCGAGCAGTACTTC
TRBJ1-5 | TRBD1 | few | TRBV7-8 | CASSPRDRGGQPQHF | TGTGCCAGCAGCCCTAGGGACAGGGGGGGACAGCCCCAGCATTTT
TRBJ2-7 | . | few | TRBV4-1 | CASSPRLDYEQYF | TGCGCCAGCAGCCCAAGGTTGGACTACGAGCAGTACTTC
TRBJ2-7 | . | . | TRBV20-1 | CSAPTAAEQYF | TGCAGTGCGCCCACGGCAGCCGAGCAGTACTTC
TRBJ2-1 | . | few | TRBV7-6 | CASSLGAGGNEQFF | TGTGCCAGCAGCCTTGGCGCAGGGGGGAATGAGCAGTTCTTC
TRBJ2-7 | TRBD1 | . | TRBV5-4 | CASSFGDRSYEQYF | TGTGCCAGCAGCTTTGGGGACAGATCCTACGAGCAGTACTTC
TRBJ1-2 | TRBD1 | . | TRBV2 | CASSLRGQGGDGYTF | TGTGCCAGCAGTCTACGGGGACAGGGAGGAGACGGCTACACCTTC
TRBJ2-7 | . | few | TRBV27 | CASSLASGTYEQYF | TGTGCCAGCAGTTTAGCGAGCGGTACCTACGAGCAGTACTTC
TRBJ2-2 | . | few | TRBV5-6 | CASSWGRRGHPGELFF | TGTGCCAGCAGCTGGGGAAGGAGGGGGCATCCCGGGGAGCTGTTTTTT
TRBJ1-5 | . | . | TRBV27 | CASRLIGAGNQPQHF | TGTGCCAGCAGACTCATCGGGGCGGGCAATCAGCCCCAGCATTTT
TRBJ2-3 | TRBD1 | . | TRBV29-1 | CSSRGRGRTDTQYF | TGCAGCTCCAGGGGGCGGGGACGCACAGATACGCAGTATTTT
TRBJ2-1 | TRBD2 | . | TRBV6-5 | CASSYLGLADEQFF | TGTGCCAGCAGTTACTTAGGACTAGCGGATGAGCAGTTCTTC
TRBJ1-2 | . | . | TRBV2 | CASSGYGFYGYTF | TGTGCCAGCAGTGGGTACGGCTTCTATGGCTACACCTTC
TRBJ1-6 | TRBD1 | few | TRBV10-3 | CAISGDSRSPLHF | TGTGCCATCAGTGGGGACAGCAGGTCACCCCTCCACTTT